One sample yielded the 28 T cell receptor beta chains listed below, sequenced in a study of monozygotic twins with inflammatory bowel disease. TCRdb re-called the 5' RACE reads and shows each CDR3 protein once, DNA omitted. Its listing shows about 300,000 distinct CDR3 sequences. The material sequenced was blood. The receptors originated from a human donor with ulcerative colitis or Crohn's disease, or a healthy co-twin of an affected twin (not recorded which).

The chain carries TRBV5-1 and TRBJ1-2. Per germline, CDR1 SGHRS and CDR2 YFSETQ. The CDR3 is 15 residues long. This CDR3 is CASSLASASNYGYTF.

The rearrangement uses TRBV18 and TRBJ2-2; the TRBD2 assignment by TCRdb is unverifiable without DNA. The CDR3 loop spans 16 amino acids. Looked up from germline, CDR1 is KGHSH and CDR2 is LQKENI. The chain's CDR3 is CASSLGLAGASGELFF. The complete variable domain, with remaining parts taken from reference TRBV18 and TRBJ2-2, reads NAGVMQNPRHLVRRRGQEARLRCSPMKGHSHVYWYRQLPEEGLKFMVYLQKENIIDESGMPKERFSAEFPKEGPSILRIQQVVRGDSAAYFCASSLGLAGASGELFFGEGSRLTVL.

The chain is built from TRBV4-3 and TRBJ2-1. CDR3 length: 15 residues. Germline V gene sequence: CDR1 LGHNA, CDR2 YSLEER. This CDR3 reads CASSQGWRTYNEQFF.

This chain links TRBV20-1 with TRBJ2-1; TCRdb returns TRBD2, unconfirmable since there is no DNA. The CDR3 covers 11 residues. Germline lookup yields CDR1 DFQATT and CDR2 SNEGSKA (reference sequence). The chain's CDR3 is CSARLVNEQFF.

The chain joins TRBV6-2 or TRBV6-3 to TRBJ1-2; TCRdb's D call, TRBD1, is unchecked because there is no DNA. The V gene's germline CDR1 is MNHEY and CDR2 SVGEGT. The CDR3 sequence is 14 residues long. CDR3 loop: CASTLNAGNYGYTF.

V and J are TRBV10-3 and TRBJ2-3; the D call of TRBD1 rests on TCRdb alone, since no DNA is present to check it. This CDR3 region has 18 residues. Germline loops: CDR1 ENHRY, CDR2 SYGVKD. The CDR3: CAISPQRGQGGSTDTQYF.

V usage is TRBV20-1 and J usage is TRBJ2-5; TCRdb reports TRBD2, a call that lacks DNA to check it against. Germline V gene data show CDR1 as DFQATT and CDR2 as SNEGSKA (reference sequence). The CDR3 has 15 amino acids. The CDR3 here is CSARRRQGNQETQYF.

The chain couples TRBV20-1 to TRBJ2-2. The CDR3 sequence is 13 residues long. Germline CDR1 DFQATT, CDR2 SNEGSKA (reference sequence). This CDR3 reads CSARDSVSGELFF.

The J gene is TRBJ2-1, the V gene TRBV7-3; lacking DNA, the TRBD1 call made by TCRdb goes unchecked. CDR1 is SGHTA and CDR2 is FQGTGA in the germline V gene. This CDR3 is 15 amino acids long. The chain's CDR3 is CASSMTGGAYNEQFF.

The CDR3 sequence: CASSRTKQGTGELFF. The chain couples TRBV6-1 to TRBJ2-2. The CDR3 extends over 15 amino acids. Germline assignment: CDR1 MNHNS and CDR2 SASEGT.

The rearrangement joins TRBV27 to TRBJ2-7; the D call from TCRdb, TRBD1, cannot be confirmed without DNA. Germline CDR1 MNHEY, CDR2 SMNVEV (reference sequence). The length of the CDR3 is 13 residues. The CDR3 reads CASSEVTGAEQYF.

The J gene is TRBJ2-1, the V gene TRBV10-3. Germline CDR1 ENHRY, CDR2 SYGVKD. This CDR3 spans 12 amino acids. This chain's CDR3 is CAISETYNEQFF.

The chain has TRBV3-1 and TRBJ2-7; the D call of TRBD1 rests on TCRdb alone, since no DNA is present to check it. Germline V gene sequence: CDR1 LGHDT, CDR2 YNNKEL (reference sequence). The CDR3 is 14 residues long. CDR3 loop: CASSPWTGWYEQYF.

The CDR3: CAWSEDGATEAFF. This sequence joins TRBV30 and TRBJ1-1; the TCRdb D gene call, TRBD1, has no DNA to confirm it. CDR1 GTSNPN and CDR2 SVGIG come from the germline V gene (reference sequence). The CDR3 sequence is 13 residues long.

The chain is built from TRBV12-3 or TRBV12-4 and TRBJ2-5; with no DNA, the TCRdb D assignment of TRBD1 cannot be verified. The CDR3 is 15 amino acids. CDR3 sequence: CASTPGTGMEETQYF.

The rearrangement uses TRBV28 and TRBJ2-3; TCRdb gives TRBD1 as the D gene, but with no DNA this cannot be confirmed. This CDR3 contains 16 residues. Germline V gene data show CDR1 as MDHEN and CDR2 as SYDVKM. CDR3 in amino acids: CASSLIGDPSTDTQYF.

This chain joins TRBV28 and TRBJ2-3; lacking DNA, the TRBD2 call made by TCRdb goes unchecked. Germline lookup yields CDR1 MDHEN and CDR2 SYDVKM. The CDR3 consists of 12 residues. The CDR3 region is CASSLWQGGQYF.

V usage is TRBV20-1 and J usage is TRBJ2-7; without DNA, the TCRdb call of TRBD1 cannot be checked. CDR3 size: 13 residues. Germline V gene data show CDR1 as DFQATT and CDR2 as SNEGSKA (reference sequence). The CDR3 loop is CSARGQGRYEQYF.

CDR3 loop: CASSPVEGAEAFF. The gene calls are TRBV6-4 and TRBJ1-1; TCRdb designates TRBD1, a call that cannot be tested without DNA. Germline V gives CDR1 MRHNA, CDR2 SNTAGT. This CDR3 is 13 amino acids long.

The gene calls are TRBV18 and TRBJ1-5; absent DNA, TCRdb's TRBD1 call cannot be checked. Germline values: CDR1 KGHSH, CDR2 LQKENI. CDR3 size: 15 residues. The CDR3 sequence: CASSPKQGVGQPQHF.

The gene calls are TRBV27 and TRBJ2-1; as DNA is missing, the TRBD2 call by TCRdb cannot be tested. Germline values: CDR1 MNHEY, CDR2 SMNVEV (reference sequence). CDR3 size: 15 residues. The CDR3 reads CASSLTTSGYNEQFF.

This chain links TRBV20-1 with TRBJ1-4; the TRBD1 assignment by TCRdb is unverifiable without DNA. CDR3 length: 14 residues. The V gene's germline CDR1 is DFQATT and CDR2 SNEGSKA (reference sequence). This CDR3 reads CSAQESGLGEKLFF.

The CDR3 reads CASSQGRGQFF. The chain joins TRBV3-1 to TRBJ2-1. Looked up from germline, CDR1 is LGHDT and CDR2 is YNNKEL (reference sequence). The CDR3 spans 11 residues.

The rearrangement links TRBV20-1 to TRBJ2-1; no DNA is available, so the TRBD2 call from TCRdb remains unchecked. CDR3 size: 14 residues. Germline V CDR1 and CDR2: DFQATT, SNEGSKA (reference sequence). CDR3 region: CSASLAGGPRGQFF.

V and J are TRBV7-3 and TRBJ1-1; TCRdb outputs TRBD1, but without DNA this stays unchecked. The germline V gene has CDR1 SGHTA and CDR2 FQGTGA. CDR3 length equals 14 residues. Here the CDR3 reads CASRADSLNTEAFF. The full variable domain, its missing parts supplied by reference TRBV7-3 and TRBJ1-1, is GAGVSQTPSNKVTEKGKYVELRCDPISGHTALYWYRQSLGQGPEFLIYFQGTGAADDSGLPNDRFFAVRPEGSVSTLKIQRTERGDSAVYLCASRADSLNTEAFFGQGTRLTVV.

The chain is built from TRBV7-9 and TRBJ2-6; the D call of TRBD1 rests on TCRdb alone, since no DNA is present to check it. Germline lookup yields CDR1 SEHNR and CDR2 FQNEAQ (reference sequence). The CDR3 has 17 residues. The CDR3 here is CASSRGTGAPGANVLTF. The whole variable domain, remainder taken from reference TRBV7-9 and TRBJ2-6, is DTGVSQNPRHKITKRGQNVTFRCDPISEHNRLYWYRQTLGQGPEFLTYFQNEAQLEKSRLLSDRFSAERPKGSFSTLEIQRTEQGDSAMYLCASSRGTGAPGANVLTFGAGSRLTVL.

The V gene is TRBV5-1, the J gene TRBJ2-7; TCRdb gives TRBD1 as the D gene, but with no DNA this cannot be confirmed. Germline V gene data show CDR1 as SGHRS and CDR2 as YFSETQ. There are 13 residues in the CDR3. The CDR3 loop is CASRTADSYEQYF.

The chain joins TRBV7-2 to TRBJ2-5; TCRdb's D call, TRBD1, is unchecked because there is no DNA. The CDR3 contains 16 residues. Germline-derived CDR1 and CDR2 are SGHTA and FQGNSA. CDR3 region: CASSLFPGQGQETQYF.